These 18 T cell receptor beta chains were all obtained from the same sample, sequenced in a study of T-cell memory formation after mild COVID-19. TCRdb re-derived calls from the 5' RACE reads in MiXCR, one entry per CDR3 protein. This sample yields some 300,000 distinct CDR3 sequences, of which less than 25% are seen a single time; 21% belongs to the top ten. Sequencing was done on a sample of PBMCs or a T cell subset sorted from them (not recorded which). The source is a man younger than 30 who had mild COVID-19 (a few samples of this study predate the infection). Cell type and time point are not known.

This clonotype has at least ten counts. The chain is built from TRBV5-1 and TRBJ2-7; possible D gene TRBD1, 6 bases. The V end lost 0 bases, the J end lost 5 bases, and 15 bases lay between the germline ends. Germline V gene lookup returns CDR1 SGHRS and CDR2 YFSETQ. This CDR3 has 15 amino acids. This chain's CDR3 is CASSLEGVEGHEQYF. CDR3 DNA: TGCGCCAGCAGCTTGGAGGGGGTAGAGGGCCACGAGCAGTACTTC.

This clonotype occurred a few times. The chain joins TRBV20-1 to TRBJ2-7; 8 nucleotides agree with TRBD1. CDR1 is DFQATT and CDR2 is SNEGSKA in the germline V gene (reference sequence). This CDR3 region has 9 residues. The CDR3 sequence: CSASGTGLV. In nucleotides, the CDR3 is TGCAGTGCATCCGGGACAGGACTGGTC.

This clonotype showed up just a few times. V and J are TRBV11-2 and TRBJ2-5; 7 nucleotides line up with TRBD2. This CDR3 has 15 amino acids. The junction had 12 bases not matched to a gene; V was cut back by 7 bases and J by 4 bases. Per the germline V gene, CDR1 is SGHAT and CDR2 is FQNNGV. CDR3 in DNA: TGTGCCAGCACCCCCCGGTGGGGGGGAGGAGAGACCCAGTACTTC. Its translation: CASTPRWGGGETQYF.

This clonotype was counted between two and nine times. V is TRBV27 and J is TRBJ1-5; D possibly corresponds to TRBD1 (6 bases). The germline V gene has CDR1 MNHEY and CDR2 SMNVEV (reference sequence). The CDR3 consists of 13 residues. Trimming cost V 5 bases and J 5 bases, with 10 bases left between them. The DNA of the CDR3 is TGTGCCAGCAGTCCTCAGGGGTATCAGCCCCAGCATTTT. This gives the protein CASSPQGYQPQHF.

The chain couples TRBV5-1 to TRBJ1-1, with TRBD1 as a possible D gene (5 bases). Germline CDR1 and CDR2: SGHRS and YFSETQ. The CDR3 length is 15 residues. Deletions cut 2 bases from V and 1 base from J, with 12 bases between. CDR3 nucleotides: TGCGCCAGCAGCTTACAGGTCCCCGCGAACACTGAAGCTTTCTTT. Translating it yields CASSLQVPANTEAFF. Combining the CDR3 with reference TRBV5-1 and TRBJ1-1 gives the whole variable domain KAGVTQTPRYLIKTRGQQVTLSCSPISGHRSVSWYQQTPGQGLQFLFEYFSETQRNKGNFPGRFSGRQFSNSRSEMNVSTLELGDSALYLCASSLQVPANTEAFFGQGTRLTVV.

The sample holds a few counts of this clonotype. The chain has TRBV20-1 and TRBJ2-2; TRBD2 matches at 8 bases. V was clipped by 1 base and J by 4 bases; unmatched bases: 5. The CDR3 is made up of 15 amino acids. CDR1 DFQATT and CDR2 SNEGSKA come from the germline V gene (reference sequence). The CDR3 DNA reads TGCAGTGCTAGAGCCGGGGGGGCCGGCACCGGGGAGCTGTTTTTT. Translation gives CSARAGGAGTGELFF.

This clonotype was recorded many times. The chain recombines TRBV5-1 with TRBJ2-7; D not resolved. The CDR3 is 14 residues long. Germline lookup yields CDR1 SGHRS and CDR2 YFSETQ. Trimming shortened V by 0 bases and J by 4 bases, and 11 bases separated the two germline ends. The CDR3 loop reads CASSLVDGVYEQYF. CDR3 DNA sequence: TGCGCCAGCAGCTTGGTGGACGGCGTATACGAGCAGTACTTC.

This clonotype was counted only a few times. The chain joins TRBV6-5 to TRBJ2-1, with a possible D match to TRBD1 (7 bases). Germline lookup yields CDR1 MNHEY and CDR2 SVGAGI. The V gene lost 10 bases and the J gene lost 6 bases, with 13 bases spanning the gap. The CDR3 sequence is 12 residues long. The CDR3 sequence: CATNRGGNEQFF. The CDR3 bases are TGTGCCACGAACAGGGGAGGCAATGAGCAGTTCTTC.

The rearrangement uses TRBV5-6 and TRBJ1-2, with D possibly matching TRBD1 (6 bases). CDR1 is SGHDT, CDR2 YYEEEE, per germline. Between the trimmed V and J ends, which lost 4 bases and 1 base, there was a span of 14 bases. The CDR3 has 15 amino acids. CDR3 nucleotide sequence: TGTGCCAGCAGCCCCATCCCAGGGGTTAACTATGGCTACACCTTC. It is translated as CASSPIPGVNYGYTF.

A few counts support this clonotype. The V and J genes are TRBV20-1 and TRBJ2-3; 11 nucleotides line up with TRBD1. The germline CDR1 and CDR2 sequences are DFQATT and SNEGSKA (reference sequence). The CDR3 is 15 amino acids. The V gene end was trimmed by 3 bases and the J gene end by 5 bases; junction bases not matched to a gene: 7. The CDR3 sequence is CSASGQGASGDTQYF. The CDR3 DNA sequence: TGCAGTGCTAGCGGACAGGGGGCTTCGGGAGATACGCAGTATTTT.

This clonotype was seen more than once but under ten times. The CDR3 reads CASKQGVGTDTQYF. The CDR3 nucleotides read TGTGCCAGCAAACAGGGGGTTGGCACAGATACGCAGTATTTT. The chain recombines TRBV4-2 with TRBJ2-3; 8 bases are a match to TRBD1. This CDR3 contains 14 residues. Unmatched junction bases numbered 4, after V lost 7 bases and J lost 1 base. The germline V gene has CDR1 LGHNA and CDR2 YNFKEQ.

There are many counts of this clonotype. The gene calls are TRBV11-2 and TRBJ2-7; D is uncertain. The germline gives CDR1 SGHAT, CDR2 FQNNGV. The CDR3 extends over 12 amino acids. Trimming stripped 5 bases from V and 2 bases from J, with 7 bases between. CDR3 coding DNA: TGTGCCAGCAGCCCATCCCCCTACGAGCAGTACTTC. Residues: CASSPSPYEQYF.

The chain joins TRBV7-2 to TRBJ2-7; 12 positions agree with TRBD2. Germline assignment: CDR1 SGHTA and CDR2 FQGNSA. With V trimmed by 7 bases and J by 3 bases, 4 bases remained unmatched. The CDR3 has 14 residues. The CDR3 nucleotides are TGTGCCAGCACCCGGACTAGCGGGGTCTACGAGCAGTACTTC. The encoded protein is CASTRTSGVYEQYF. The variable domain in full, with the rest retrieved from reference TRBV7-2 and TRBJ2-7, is GAGVSQSPSNKVTEKGKDVELRCDPISGHTALYWYRQSLGQGLEFLIYFQGNSAPDKSGLPSDRFSAERTGGSVSTLTIQRTQQEDSAVYLCASTRTSGVYEQYFGPGTRLTVT.

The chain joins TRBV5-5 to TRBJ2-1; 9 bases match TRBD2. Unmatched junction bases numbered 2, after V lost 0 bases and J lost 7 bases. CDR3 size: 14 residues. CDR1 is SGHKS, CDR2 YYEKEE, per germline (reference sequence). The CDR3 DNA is TGTGCCAGCAGCTTGGTTAGCGGGGGAAATGAGCAGTTCTTC. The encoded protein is CASSLVSGGNEQFF.

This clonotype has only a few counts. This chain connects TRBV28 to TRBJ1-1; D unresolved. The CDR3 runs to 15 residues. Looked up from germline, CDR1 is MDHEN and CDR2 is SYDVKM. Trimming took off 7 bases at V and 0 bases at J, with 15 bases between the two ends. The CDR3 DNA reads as TGTGCCAGCACCCTTGGACGGATTTTGAACACTGAAGCTTTCTTT. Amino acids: CASTLGRILNTEAFF.

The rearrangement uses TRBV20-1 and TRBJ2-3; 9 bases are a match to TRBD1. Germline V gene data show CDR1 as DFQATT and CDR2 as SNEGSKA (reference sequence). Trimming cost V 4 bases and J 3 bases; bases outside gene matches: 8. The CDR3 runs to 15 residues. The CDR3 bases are TGCAGTGCTACCCTCCGACAGGGGGAGACAGATACGCAGTATTTT. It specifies CSATLRQGETDTQYF.

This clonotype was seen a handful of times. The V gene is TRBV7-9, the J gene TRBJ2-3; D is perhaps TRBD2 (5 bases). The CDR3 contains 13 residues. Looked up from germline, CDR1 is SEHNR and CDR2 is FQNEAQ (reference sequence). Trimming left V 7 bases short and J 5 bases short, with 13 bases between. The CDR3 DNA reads TGTGCCAGCAAGCGAGGGTACGGAGATACGCAGTATTTT. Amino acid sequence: CASKRGYGDTQYF.

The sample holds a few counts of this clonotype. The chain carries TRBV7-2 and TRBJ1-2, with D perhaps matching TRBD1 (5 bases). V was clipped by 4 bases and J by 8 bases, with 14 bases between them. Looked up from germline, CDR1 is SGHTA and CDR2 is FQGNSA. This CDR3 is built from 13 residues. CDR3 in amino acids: CASSSRVGGGYTF. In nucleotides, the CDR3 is TGTGCCAGCAGCTCAAGGGTGGGGGGAGGCTACACCTTC.